This entry is about one TCR beta chain. Its antigen remains unknown. Profiling relied on immunoSEQ multiplex PCR, and the TCRdb table lists in-frame clones only, not all of them. The table has roughly 56,000 clones, 80% to 95% seen once. This entry belongs to a study of siplizumab effects on memory and regulatory T cells. Study conclusions and caveats: Solely a minor proportion of alloreactive clones could be assigned to unstimulated subsets. Most proliferating CD4+ or CD8+ clones, roughly 75-97%, had no naive or memory assignment. Naive T cells seemed more diverse than memory cells and seemed major alloresponse contributors.

Germline CDR1 reads WSHSY; CDR2 reads SAAADI. The CDR3 consists of 13 residues. J was trimmed by 4 bases and V by 6 bases; bases with no gene match: 5. The specimen sequenced was CD8+ T cells sorted from blood. The clonotype was recovered from a human donor in good health. This chain uses TRBV10-2 with TRBJ1-1, with 7 bases matching TRBD1. The CDR3 region is CASRLTGATEAFF. The CDR3 DNA reads TGCGCCAGCAGACTAACAGGGGCCACTGAAGCTTTCTTT.